These 10 T cell receptor beta chains were all obtained from the same sample, sequenced in a study of post-analysis software for immune sequencing data. Findings and caveats of the study: Patients used about five TRBV segments, including TRBV5-6, TRBV5-1 and TRBV20-1, more often than controls.

For these TCRs, the target antigens are not known. cDNA libraries for TCR beta contained unique molecular identifiers. TCRdb recomputed calls from the PCR reads with MiXCR, one row per CDR3 protein. The repertoire holds about 500,000 distinct CDR3 sequences, with 40% to 55% as singletons. Specimen: blood. All receptors derive from a girl between 5 and 17 years old with multiple sclerosis.

This clonotype was recorded only once. The chain carries TRBV28 and TRBJ2-4, with 11 bases aligning to TRBD2. The tail of the sequence fits TRBJ2-7 better, so the J call may be wrong. The germline CDR1 and CDR2 sequences are MDHEN and SYDVKM. The CDR3 has 17 amino acids. For the CDR3, the DNA is TGTGCCAGCAGTTGGGATTCGACTAGCGGGAAGAATTACGAGCAGTACTTC. Encoded protein: CASSWDSTSGKNYEQYF.

The rearrangement joins TRBV7-2 to TRBJ2-7; D is possibly TRBD1 or TRBD2 (6 bases each). With 2 bases removed from V and 12 bases from J, the gap between germline ends came to 23 bases. The CDR3 has 15 amino acids. Germline V gene sequence: CDR1 SGHTA, CDR2 FQGNSA. This CDR3 is CASSLNRIREQGRYF. The DNA for the CDR3 is TGTGCCAGCAGCTTAAACAGGATCCGGGAGCAGGGGCGGTACTTC.

The V call is TRBV5-1, the J call TRBJ2-1; 9 bases fit TRBD2. V lost 4 bases, J lost 2 bases, and 7 bases stayed unmatched. CDR3 length equals 16 residues. The germline V gene has CDR1 SGHRS and CDR2 YFSETQ. CDR3 coding DNA: TGCGCCAGCAGCCAGCTCCTAGCGGGGCCCTACAATGAGCAGTTCTTC. This sequence encodes CASSQLLAGPYNEQFF.

This clonotype appeared many times. This sequence joins TRBV20-1 and TRBJ2-3; D ambiguous. Trimming took off 4 bases at V and 2 bases at J, with 22 bases between the two ends. The germline V gene has CDR1 DFQATT and CDR2 SNEGSKA (reference sequence). The CDR3 extends over 17 amino acids. The CDR3 loop is CSAIGSGAPLITDTQYF. For the CDR3, the DNA is TGCAGTGCTATAGGATCCGGAGCGCCCCTAATCACAGATACGCAGTATTTT.

This clonotype was detected a few times. This chain links TRBV20-1 with TRBJ2-5; 11 bases map to TRBD2. Germline V gene data show CDR1 as DFQATT and CDR2 as SNEGSKA (reference sequence). The CDR3 is 15 residues long. Trimming at V came to 1 base and at J to 2 bases, leaving 3 bases not matched to a gene. CDR3 in amino acids: CSARAGLAEQETQYF. The CDR3, as DNA: TGCAGTGCTAGAGCGGGACTAGCGGAACAAGAGACCCAGTACTTC.

This clonotype occurred a few times. The V and J genes are TRBV7-9 and TRBJ2-7, with 7 bases fitting TRBD1. V lost 2 bases to trimming and J lost 3 bases; unmatched junction nucleotides: 4. This CDR3 comprises 14 residues. Germline V gene sequence: CDR1 SEHNR, CDR2 FQNEAQ (reference sequence). CDR3 sequence reads: CASSLRGQFYEQYF. Written as DNA, the CDR3 is TGTGCCAGCAGCTTAAGGGGACAGTTCTACGAGCAGTACTTC.

This clonotype came up a few times. CDR3 nucleotides: TGTGCCAGCAGTGGATCCGGGACAGAAAACTATGGCTACACCTTC. Translation gives CASSGSGTENYGYTF. This rearrangement joins TRBV12-3 or TRBV12-4 to TRBJ1-2; TRBD1 matches 7 bases. The ends lost 5 bases at V and 2 bases at J; junction bases unmatched: 8. This CDR3 is built from 15 residues.

Here the CDR3 DNA reads TGTGCCAGCTCACCGGGACTAGCCAACATCGATACGCAGTATTTT. Its protein product is CASSPGLANIDTQYF. This chain uses TRBV18 with TRBJ2-3, with 9 bases fitting TRBD2. The CDR3 is 15 amino acids. After removal of 3 bases from V and 6 bases from J, the junction contained 7 bases not matched to a gene. From germline, CDR1 is KGHSH and CDR2 LQKENI.

V usage is TRBV20-1 and J usage is TRBJ2-3; possibly TRBD2 for D (6 bases). Trimming shortened V by 3 bases and J by 4 bases, and 17 bases separated the two germline ends. Per germline, CDR1 DFQATT and CDR2 SNEGSKA (reference sequence). This CDR3 has 15 amino acids. The CDR3 sequence: CSASYNREAADTQYF. CDR3 nucleotide sequence: TGCAGTGCTAGTTACAATAGGGAGGCTGCAGATACGCAGTATTTT.

The rearrangement links TRBV27 to TRBJ1-5, with no clear D. Germline CDR1 and CDR2: MNHEY and SMNVEV (reference sequence). The CDR3 extends over 16 amino acids. Deletions cut 0 bases from V and 2 bases from J, with 11 bases between. The CDR3 region is CASSLSAAYGNQPQHF. The CDR3 bases are TGTGCCAGCAGTTTATCGGCCGCCTATGGCAATCAGCCCCAGCATTTT.